The subject of this entry is one T cell receptor beta chain. What it binds is unknown. CDR1 SNHLY and CDR2 FYNNEI come from the germline V gene. Trimming left V 11 bases short and J 0 bases short, with 10 bases between. CDR3 length equals 12 residues. PCR was performed using 60 Vbeta and 13 Jbeta primers. Clones were sequenced by immunoSEQ multiplex PCR, and TCRdb holds only the in-frame ones, with some missing. Of over 150,000 clones listed, 80% are singletons. This entry is derived from a study of cytomegalovirus exposure and HLA in healthy donors. Study results and limitations: For most TCR beta V segments, an earlier analysis put the productive rate at about 90% or about 30% of the time. The number of N-insertions in an Asian-associated ancestry cluster was reportedly below the approximately 700-donor mean in a later analysis.

The V call is TRBV2, the J call TRBJ1-1; weak D call: TRBD1 (5 bases). Sequencing used PBMCs. This TCR derives from a man aged 25-45 years in good health and CMV-seronegative. The DNA for the CDR3 is TGTGCCGGGGGGGGGATGAACACTGAAGCTTTCTTT. Translation: CAGGGMNTEAFF.